This TCR beta chain is drawn from a study of PD-L1 blockade in urothelial cancer. Whole-study context: Samples came from 3 weeks, at the second dose, and 6 weeks into treatment.

Germline V gene data show CDR1 as WNHNN and CDR2 as SYGVQD (reference sequence). CDR3 length equals 15 residues. V gave up 7 bases and J gave up 4 bases; unmatched junction bases: 8. Data came from immunoSEQ multiplex PCR; TCRdb stores just in-frame clones and leaves some out. This table holds about 51,000 clones, around 86% found once. The material sequenced was PBMCs, taken around atezolizumab (anti-PD-L1) treatment. The sequence came from a man between 60 and 70 years old with urothelial cancer. The V and J genes are TRBV10-1 and TRBJ1-4; 8 bases are shared with TRBD1. The CDR3 loop is CASMTSDRGNEKLFF. The CDR3 nucleotides read TGCGCCAGCATGACATCAGACAGGGGTAATGAAAAACTGTTTTTT.